The 21 T cell receptor beta chains presented below share a single source sample, sequenced in a study of cytomegalovirus exposure and HLA in healthy donors. PCR amplification relied on 60 Vbeta primers (plus 13 Jbeta primers). Sequencing was performed with immunoSEQ multiplex PCR; in TCRdb, only in-frame clones are kept and a portion is missing. The sample records approximately 140,000 clones, about 76% being singletons. The sample taken for sequencing was PBMCs. All receptors derive from a human donor in good health.

The gene calls are TRBV28 and TRBJ1-2, with no clear D. V gave up 4 bases and J gave up 5 bases, with 14 bases separating them. CDR3 length: 14 amino acids. Germline lookup yields CDR1 MDHEN and CDR2 SYDVKM. The DNA for the CDR3 is TGTGCCAGCAGTTACCTCCGATCACGGTATGGCTACACCTTC. This sequence encodes CASSYLRSRYGYTF.

This rearrangement joins TRBV19 to TRBJ1-5; D perhaps matches TRBD1 (5 bases). Trimming removed 8 bases from V and 4 bases from J, with 9 bases in between. The germline V gene encodes CDR1 LNHDA and CDR2 SQIVND (reference sequence). The CDR3 has 12 residues. CDR3 loop: CASGTVNQPQHF. The CDR3 DNA is TGTGCCAGTGGGACTGTGAATCAGCCCCAGCATTTT.

This chain connects TRBV6-6 to TRBJ1-2, with TRBD1 matching 7 bases. Germline CDR1 and CDR2: MNHNY and SVGAGI (reference sequence). V dropped 6 bases and J dropped 4; count of bases not matched to a gene: 5. This CDR3 is 13 amino acids long. CDR3 protein: CASSENRGYGYTF. DNA for the CDR3: TGTGCCAGCAGCGAAAACAGGGGCTATGGCTACACCTTC.

Only one count was recorded for this clone. V is TRBV4-2 and J is TRBJ2-5, with 14 bases matching TRBD2. The CDR3 is 17 amino acids. Germline CDR1 reads LGHNA; CDR2 reads YNFKEQ. V lost 0 bases, J lost 5 bases, and 5 bases stayed unmatched. The CDR3 DNA reads TGTGCCAGCAGCCAAGAGACTAGCGGGGGGGCTCAGGAGACCCAGTACTTC. Translation: CASSQETSGGAQETQYF.

J is TRBJ1-3 and V is TRBV4-1; a weak D match, TRBD1 (6 bases). This CDR3 region has 15 residues. CDR1 is MGHRA and CDR2 is YSYEKL in the germline V gene. The V end was cut by 4 bases, the J end by 7 bases, with 17 bases between. This CDR3 is CASSRPGGRSNTIYF. The CDR3 DNA reads TGCGCCAGCAGCCGTCCGGGGGGCAGGAGCAACACCATATATTTT.

The V call is TRBV7-9, the J call TRBJ2-7; possibly TRBD1 for D (6 bases). The V end was cut by 3 bases, the J end by 5 bases, with 14 bases between. CDR3 length: 14 amino acids. Germline V CDR1 and CDR2: SEHNR, FQNEAQ (reference sequence). The CDR3 DNA reads TGTGCCAGCAGCTTTTGGGGGCCCCGTAACGAGCAGTACTTC. Its translation: CASSFWGPRNEQYF.

The chain employs TRBV14 and TRBJ2-7, with D possibly matching TRBD1 (6 bases). The CDR3 length is 15 residues. V shed 1 base and J shed 6 bases, with 16 bases lying between them. Germline CDR1 reads SGHDN; CDR2 reads FVKESK. The CDR3 loop is CASSQASGGKGEQYF. The CDR3, as DNA: TGTGCCAGCAGCCAAGCGTCTGGGGGCAAGGGCGAGCAGTACTTC.

The chain employs TRBV19 and TRBJ1-5; 9 bases map to TRBD1. This CDR3 spans 15 amino acids. The V and J ends lost 3 bases and 4 bases, in that order; junction bases with no gene match: 4. Per the germline V gene, CDR1 is LNHDA and CDR2 is SQIVND (reference sequence). The CDR3 nucleotides read TGTGCCAGTAGTATTGGCGGACAGGGGAATCAGCCCCAGCATTTT. This translates into CASSIGGQGNQPQHF.

The rearrangement joins TRBV25-1 to TRBJ1-2; possibly TRBD1 for D (6 bases). V was pared by 4 bases and J by 8 bases, with 14 bases between. This CDR3 has 13 amino acids. The germline V gene has CDR1 MGHDK and CDR2 SYGVNS. CDR3 protein: CASSGGGVRGYTF. CDR3 coding DNA: TGTGCCAGCAGTGGGGGGGGCGTCCGAGGCTACACCTTC.

V usage is TRBV10-3 and J usage is TRBJ1-1; D is unresolved. Per the germline V gene, CDR1 is ENHRY and CDR2 is SYGVKD. V was clipped by 6 bases and J by 4 bases, with 15 bases between them. This CDR3 contains 14 residues. The chain's CDR3 is CAIRPARVGTEAFF. Written as DNA, the CDR3 is TGTGCCATCAGACCGGCCCGGGTCGGCACTGAAGCTTTCTTT.

V usage is TRBV15 and J usage is TRBJ2-1; TRBD1 matches at 8 bases. Germline V gene lookup returns CDR1 LNHNV and CDR2 YYDKDF (reference sequence). The CDR3 consists of 14 residues. V was clipped by 0 bases and J by 7 bases; unmatched bases: 2. Here the CDR3 DNA reads TGTGCCACCAGCAGAGAGGACAGGGAAAATGAGCAGTTCTTC. Translating gives CATSREDRENEQFF.

The genes are TRBV18 and TRBJ2-1; D is perhaps TRBD2 (5 bases). The CDR3 sequence is 17 residues long. Germline V gene sequence: CDR1 KGHSH, CDR2 LQKENI. V was clipped by 2 bases and J by 0 bases, with 14 bases between them. The CDR3 here is CASSPIERKISYNEQFF. Written as DNA, the CDR3 is TGTGCCAGCTCACCAATCGAGCGGAAGATCTCCTACAATGAGCAGTTCTTC.

This chain uses TRBV27 with TRBJ2-1; the match to TRBD2 covers 12 bases. CDR1 MNHEY and CDR2 SMNVEV come from the germline V gene (reference sequence). The CDR3 length is 14 residues. Unmatched junction bases numbered 4, after V lost 6 bases and J lost 7 bases. The CDR3 region is CASSSSGRANEQFF. For the CDR3, the DNA is TGTGCCAGCAGCTCTAGCGGGAGGGCGAATGAGCAGTTCTTC.

The sample holds a few counts of this clone. The chain employs TRBV10-3 and TRBJ1-5, with 9 bases fitting TRBD1. CDR3 length equals 17 residues. From germline, CDR1 is ENHRY and CDR2 SYGVKD. V gave up 3 bases and J gave up 3 bases; unmatched junction bases: 9. CDR3 protein: CAISEVDRGGYNQPQHF. Written as DNA, the CDR3 is TGTGCCATCAGTGAAGTCGACAGGGGGGGGTACAATCAGCCCCAGCATTTT.

A note on this clone: The conserved final phenylalanine or tryptophan is absent from the CDR3, which likely points to a read error. No DNA is shown, since the ends of the CDR3 on it are uncertain; the CDR3 is the one TCRdb lists. The rearrangement joins TRBV12-2 to TRBJ1-2; whether TRBD1, the table's D call, matches the DNA was not checked. TRBV12-2 corresponds to a pseudogene. Termini included, the CDR3 measures 13 amino acids. The CDR3 loop is CASRLGGSSQGAL.

This clone turned up a few times. The CDR3 here is CASSRYHESAYEQYF. CDR3 nucleotide sequence: TGTGCCAGCAGCAGGTACCATGAGTCAGCCTACGAGCAGTACTTC. V usage is TRBV27 and J usage is TRBJ2-7; D not resolved. Trimming stripped 6 bases from V and 2 bases from J, with 17 bases between. CDR3 length equals 15 residues. Germline V gives CDR1 MNHEY, CDR2 SMNVEV (reference sequence).

In its sample, this clone was seen a few times. The chain employs TRBV28 and TRBJ1-1; 8 nucleotides match TRBD1. The trim removed 8 bases at V and 3 bases at J, leaving 8 bases unmatched. CDR3 size: 14 residues. Germline V gene data show CDR1 as MDHEN and CDR2 as SYDVKM. CDR3 sequence reads: CASYLRTGYTEAFF. CDR3 nucleotides: TGTGCCAGCTACCTACGGACAGGGTACACTGAAGCTTTCTTT.

V is TRBV7-3 and J is TRBJ2-7; TRBD2 matches at 8 bases. V lost 5 bases to trimming and J lost 5 bases; unmatched junction nucleotides: 11. Germline-derived CDR1 and CDR2 are SGHTA and FQGTGA. There are 15 residues in the CDR3. CDR3 sequence reads: CASSPQGAGAHEQYF. CDR3 sequence (DNA): TGTGCCAGCAGCCCCCAAGGAGCGGGAGCACACGAGCAGTACTTC.

The chain couples TRBV19 to TRBJ1-5; TRBD1 agrees at 9 bases. V shed 3 bases, J shed 2 bases, and the junction held 2 bases outside the gene matches. The CDR3 is 15 amino acids. Per the germline V gene, CDR1 is LNHDA and CDR2 is SQIVND (reference sequence). Here the CDR3 DNA reads TGTGCCAGTAGTATTGGGACAGGGCGCAATCAGCCCCAGCATTTT. Translated, it gives CASSIGTGRNQPQHF.

The chain joins TRBV7-8 to TRBJ1-4; D is unclear. The germline gives CDR1 SGHVS, CDR2 FQNEAQ. Trimming removed 1 base at V and 3 bases at J, with 6 bases between. The CDR3 has 14 amino acids. The CDR3 sequence: CASSLGHSNEKLFF. The DNA for the CDR3 is TGTGCCAGCAGCTTAGGACACTCTAATGAAAAACTGTTTTTT.

The chain recombines TRBV10-3 with TRBJ2-7; 10 bases are shared with TRBD2. V was clipped by 4 bases and J by 4 bases; unmatched bases: 1. This CDR3 is 13 amino acids long. Germline CDR1 is ENHRY and CDR2 is SYGVKD. CDR3: CAISGTSGYEQYF. CDR3 in DNA: TGTGCCATCAGTGGGACTAGCGGATACGAGCAGTACTTC.